This TCR beta chain is from a study of T-cell reconstitution after alpha-beta-depleted transplantation in children. For TCRbeta, the library was prepared with unique molecular identifiers. Each CDR3 protein is one row after TCRdb ran MiXCR on the PCR reads. The sample lists fewer than 120,000 distinct CDR3 sequences, 10% to 13% occurring once. V lost 11 bases, J lost 3 bases, and 15 bases stayed unmatched. Per the germline V gene, CDR1 is LGHDT and CDR2 is YNNKEL (reference sequence). This CDR3 has 18 amino acids. The chain couples TRBV3-1 to TRBJ2-1; TRBD2 matches 14 bases. The sample in question was PBMCs from the stem cell graft donor, obtained from the stem cell graft. The receptor's source is a human donor who donated a stem cell graft to a child with acute lymphoblastic leukemia. This CDR3 is CALSPWTSGRRLYNEQFF. The CDR3 region has the DNA TGTGCCCTCAGCCCCTGGACTAGCGGGAGGCGGCTCTACAATGAGCAGTTCTTC.